This T cell receptor beta chain was observed in a study of blood T cell repertoires in COVID-19 (dated by TCRdb to 2020 to 2022). For the wider study: Samples covering the acute and convalescent phases of COVID-19 were provided by collaborators in the United States, Italy and Spain. The material from the prospective study consisted of cDNA or gDNA derived from T cells, B-cell-depleted T cells, or PBMCs. Subjects who had been exposed to COVID-19, were actively infected with it, or had recovered from it provided the deeply sampled blood TCRbeta repertoires that made up the dataset. The repertoires were made available in a free public database intended to serve as a resource for research on the immune response to SARS-CoV-2. Samples came from the ongoing ImmuneRACE study (first 160 participants) plus 1,254 subjects from 6 global collaborators. Nearly every sample came with metadata listing a de-identified subject ID, COVID-19 status, age in years and sex. Where available, HLA class I and class II types were obtained from metadata supplied by the sample provider rather than from assay-based typing. General findings and caveats noted by the study authors: The amount of clinical and demographic metadata varied by source and participant and was provided uncurated.

TCRbeta CDR3 regions were amplified from genomic DNA by means of the immunoSEQ Assay, a bias-controlled multiplex PCR. As for the authors' bioinformatics: The number of nucleated cells in each sample was estimated from the amplification of reference gene primers within the assay. To quantify the absolute abundance of each unique TCRbeta CDR3 rearrangement, sequence reads were collapsed and filtered. Productive Simpson clonality was computed per sample as the square root of Simpson's diversity index over productive rearrangements. The source is immuneACCESS, and TCRdb retained only in-frame sequences with V and J called. Part of the clones is not carried over; for the studies checked, unresolved V genes explain less than half of this, and the remainder is unexplained. V, J and clone size reflect that table, while D and trimming were determined from the DNA. In this sample the table shows 150,000 to 200,000 clones, over 75% of which occur a single time. Around 2.8% of the sample is taken by the ten largest.

A remark on this clone: Its antigen is still unknown. No base-level quality is on record; no much larger clone is a single base apart.

Based on the germline V gene, the CDR1 and CDR2 sequences are SGHAT and FQNNGV. V is trimmed back by 5 bases and J by 8 bases, and the junction contains 9 bases that no gene match accounts for. The cysteine opens and the phenylalanine closes a CDR3 of 15 amino acids. The read is trimmed to its CDR3 DNA, 45 bases read in frame from base 1. Collaborating institutions collected whole blood in K2EDTA tubes following their own protocols. For TCRbeta analysis, collaborators shipped samples as frozen whole blood, isolated PBMCs, or DNA extracted from either of those sample types. This chain is built from TRBV11-2 and TRBJ1-4; a stretch of 9 junction bases matches TRBD1. This clonotype was sampled from an elderly woman with active or convalescent COVID-19. The material sequenced was peripheral blood. The CDR3 region: CASSHLGQGREKLFF. The base sequence is TGTGCCAGCAGCCACTTAGGACAGGGGAGGGAAAAACTGTTTTTT.